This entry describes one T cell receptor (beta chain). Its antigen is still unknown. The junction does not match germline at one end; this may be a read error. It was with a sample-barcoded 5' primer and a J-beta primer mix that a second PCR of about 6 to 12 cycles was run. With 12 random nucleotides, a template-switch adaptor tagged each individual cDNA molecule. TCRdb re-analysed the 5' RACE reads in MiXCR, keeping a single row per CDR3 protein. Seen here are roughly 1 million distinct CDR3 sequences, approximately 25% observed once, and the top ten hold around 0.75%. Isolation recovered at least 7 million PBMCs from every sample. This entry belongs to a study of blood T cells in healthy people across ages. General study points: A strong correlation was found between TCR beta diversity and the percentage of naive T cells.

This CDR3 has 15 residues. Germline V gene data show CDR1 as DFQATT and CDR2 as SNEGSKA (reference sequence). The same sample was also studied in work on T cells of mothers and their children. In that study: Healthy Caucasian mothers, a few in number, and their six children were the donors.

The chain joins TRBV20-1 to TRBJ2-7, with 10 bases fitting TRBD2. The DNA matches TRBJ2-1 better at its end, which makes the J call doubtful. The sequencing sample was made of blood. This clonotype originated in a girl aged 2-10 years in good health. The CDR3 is CSVPSGRNSYDEQFF. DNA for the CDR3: TGCAGTGTTCCTAGCGGGAGAAACTCCTACGATGAGCAGTTCTTC.